The text below deals with one T cell receptor beta chain. What it binds is not known. The sample comes from a study of T cells in localized non-small cell lung cancer. Findings of the study overall: A higher density of T cells in blood coincided with extended overall survival. Without multi-region sequencing, intratumor heterogeneity could not be excluded. Tumor showed lower T cell clonality than uninvolved adjacent lung, where it was highest. The appearance of a median roughly 58 of the top 100 tumor clones was seen in adjacent lung.

This CDR3 comprises 15 residues. Trimming at V came to 3 bases and at J to 6 bases, leaving 3 bases not matched to a gene. Germline V gene sequence: CDR1 MNHEY, CDR2 SMNVEV (reference sequence). The assay was immunoSEQ multiplex PCR, and TCRdb's table has in-frame clones only and misses some. Of 59,000 or so clones listed, approximately 90% are singletons. The J gene is TRBJ2-2, the V gene TRBV27, with 11 bases identical to TRBD2. This receptor was taken from a man aged 40 to 75 with stage I lung adenocarcinoma. The source was peripheral blood, collected before any cancer treatment. The CDR3 sequence: CASSFSTSGAGELFF. The CDR3 DNA is TGTGCCAGCAGTTTCTCGACTAGCGGGGCCGGGGAGCTGTTTTTT.